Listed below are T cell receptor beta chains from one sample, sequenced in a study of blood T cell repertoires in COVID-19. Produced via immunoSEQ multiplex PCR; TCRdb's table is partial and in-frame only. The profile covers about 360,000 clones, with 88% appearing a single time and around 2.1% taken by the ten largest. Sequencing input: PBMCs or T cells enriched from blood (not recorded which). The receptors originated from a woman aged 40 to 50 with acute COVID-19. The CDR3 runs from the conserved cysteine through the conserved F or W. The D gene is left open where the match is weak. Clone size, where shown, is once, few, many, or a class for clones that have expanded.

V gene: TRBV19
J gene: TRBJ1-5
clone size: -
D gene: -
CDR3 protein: CASSIRTGDQPQHF
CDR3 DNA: TGTGCCAGTAGTATTCGGACGGGGGATCAGCCCCAGCATTTT

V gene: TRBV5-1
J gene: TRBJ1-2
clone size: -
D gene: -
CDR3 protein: CASSGGDRTSYGYTF
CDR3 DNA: TGCGCCAGCAGCGGGGGGGATAGGACCTCCTATGGCTACACCTTC

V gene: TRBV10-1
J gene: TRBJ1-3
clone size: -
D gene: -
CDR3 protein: CASRDIRSGNTIYF
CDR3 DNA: TGCGCCAGCAGAGACATCCGCTCTGGAAACACCATATATTTT

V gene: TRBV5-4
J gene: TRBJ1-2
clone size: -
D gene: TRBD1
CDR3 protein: CASSWDRCGYTF
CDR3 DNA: TGTGCCAGCAGCTGGGACAGGTGCGGCTACACCTTC

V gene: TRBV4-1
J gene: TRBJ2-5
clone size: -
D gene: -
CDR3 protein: CASSPIRAGETQYF
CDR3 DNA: TGCGCCAGCAGCCCTATTCGCGCGGGAGAGACCCAGTACTTC

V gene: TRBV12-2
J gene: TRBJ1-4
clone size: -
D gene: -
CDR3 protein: CASRLVRGGEKLFF
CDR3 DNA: TGTGCAAGTCGCTTAGTGAGGGGAGGAGAAAAACTGTTTTTT

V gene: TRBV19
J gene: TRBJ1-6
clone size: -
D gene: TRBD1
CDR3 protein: CASKAGTGGSSPLHF
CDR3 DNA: TGTGCCAGTAAAGCCGGGACAGGGGGGAGTTCACCCCTCCACTTT

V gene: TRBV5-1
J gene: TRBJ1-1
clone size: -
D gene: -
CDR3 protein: CASSLETERGEAFF
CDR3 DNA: TGCGCCAGCAGCTTGGAGACGGAGCGGGGCGAAGCTTTCTTT

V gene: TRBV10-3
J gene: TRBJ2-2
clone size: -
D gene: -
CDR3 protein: CAISVGGPNTGELFF
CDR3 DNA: TGTGCCATCAGTGTCGGGGGTCCGAACACCGGGGAGCTGTTTTTT

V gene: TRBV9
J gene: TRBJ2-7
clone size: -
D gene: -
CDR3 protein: CASSVTGSSYEQYF
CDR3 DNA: TGTGCCAGCAGCGTTACAGGGAGTTCCTACGAGCAGTACTTC

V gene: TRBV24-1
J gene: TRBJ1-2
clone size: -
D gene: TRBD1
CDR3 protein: CATSDRTGYGYTF
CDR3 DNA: TGTGCCACCAGTGATCGGACAGGATATGGCTACACCTTC

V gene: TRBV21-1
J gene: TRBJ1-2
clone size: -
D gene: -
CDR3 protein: CASSKVPGCDYGYTF
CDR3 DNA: TGTGCCAGCAGCAAAGTGCCGGGATGCGACTATGGCTACACCTTC

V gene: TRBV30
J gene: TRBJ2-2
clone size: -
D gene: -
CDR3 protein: CAWKGGSLAGELFF
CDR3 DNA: TGTGCCTGGAAAGGGGGTTCCTTGGCCGGGGAGCTGTTTTTT

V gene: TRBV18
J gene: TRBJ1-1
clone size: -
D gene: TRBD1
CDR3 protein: CASSNRGQDTEAFF
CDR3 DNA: TGTGCCAGCTCAAATAGGGGGCAGGACACTGAAGCTTTCTTT

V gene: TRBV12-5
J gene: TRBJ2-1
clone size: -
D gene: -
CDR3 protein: CATTRRTVNSYNEQFF
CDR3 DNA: TGTGCTACTACAAGGCGGACAGTAAACTCCTACAATGAGCAGTTCTTC

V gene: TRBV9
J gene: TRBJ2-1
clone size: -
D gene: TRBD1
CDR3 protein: CASRSRDRNHNEQFF
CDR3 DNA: TGTGCCAGCAGGTCCCGGGACAGGAACCACAATGAGCAGTTCTTC

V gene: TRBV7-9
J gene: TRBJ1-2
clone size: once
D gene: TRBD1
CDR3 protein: CASSLDRGYGYTF
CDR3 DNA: TGTGCCAGCAGCTTGGACAGGGGGTATGGCTACACCTTC

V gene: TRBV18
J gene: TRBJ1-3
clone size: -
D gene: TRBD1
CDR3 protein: CASSITGVGNTIYF
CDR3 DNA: TGTGCCAGCTCGATAACAGGGGTTGGAAACACCATATATTTT

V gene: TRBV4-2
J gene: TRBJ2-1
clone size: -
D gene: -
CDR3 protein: CASSQEWAGRSYNEQFF
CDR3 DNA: TGTGCCAGCAGCCAAGAATGGGCGGGGCGCTCCTACAATGAGCAGTTCTTC

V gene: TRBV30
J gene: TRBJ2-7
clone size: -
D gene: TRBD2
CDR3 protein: CAWSVRGTLAGEQYF
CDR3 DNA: TGTGCCTGGAGTGTACGGGGGACCTTAGCGGGTGAGCAGTACTTC

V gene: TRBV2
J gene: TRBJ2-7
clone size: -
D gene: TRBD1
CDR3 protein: CASSPDHDRVHEQYF
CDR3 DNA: TGTGCCAGCAGTCCCGACCACGACAGGGTTCACGAGCAGTACTTC

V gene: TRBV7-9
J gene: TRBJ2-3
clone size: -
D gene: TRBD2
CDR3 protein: CASSPELAGADTQYF
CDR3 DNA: TGTGCCAGCAGCCCGGAACTAGCGGGGGCAGATACGCAGTATTTT

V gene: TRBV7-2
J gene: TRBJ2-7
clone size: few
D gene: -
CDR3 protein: CASSLADIYEQYF
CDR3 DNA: TGTGCCAGCAGCTTAGCAGACATCTACGAGCAGTACTTC

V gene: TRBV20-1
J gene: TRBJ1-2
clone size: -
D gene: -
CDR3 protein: CSAEAQDGYTF
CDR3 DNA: TGCAGTGCTGAGGCGCAAGATGGCTACACCTTC

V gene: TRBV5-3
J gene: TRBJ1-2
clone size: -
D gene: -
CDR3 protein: CARSLRSGGYTF
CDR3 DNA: TGTGCCAGAAGCTTGAGGAGCGGTGGCTACACCTTC

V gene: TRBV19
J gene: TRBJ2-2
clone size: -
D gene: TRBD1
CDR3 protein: CASSMIGGSNGELFF
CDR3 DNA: TGTGCCAGTAGCATGATAGGGGGCAGTAACGGGGAGCTGTTTTTT

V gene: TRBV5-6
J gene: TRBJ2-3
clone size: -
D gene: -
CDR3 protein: CASSSPGFMTDTQYF
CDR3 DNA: TGTGCCAGCAGCTCACCAGGGTTCATGACAGATACGCAGTATTTT

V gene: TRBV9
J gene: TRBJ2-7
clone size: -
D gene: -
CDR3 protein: CASSVDGGQLSYEQYF
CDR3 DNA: TGTGCCAGCAGCGTAGACGGGGGACAGCTCTCCTACGAGCAGTACTTC

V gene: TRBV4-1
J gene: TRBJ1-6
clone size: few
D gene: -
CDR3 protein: CASSQLTGSQGNSPLHF
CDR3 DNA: TGCGCCAGCAGCCAACTCACCGGGAGCCAGGGTAATTCACCCCTCCACTTT

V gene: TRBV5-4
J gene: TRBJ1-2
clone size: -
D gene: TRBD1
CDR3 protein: CASSPGQGAYGYTF
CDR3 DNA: TGTGCCAGCAGCCCGGGACAGGGTGCCTATGGCTACACCTTC

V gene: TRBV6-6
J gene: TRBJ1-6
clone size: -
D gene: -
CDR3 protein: CASGTRDSPLHF
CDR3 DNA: TGTGCCAGTGGGACAAGGGATTCACCCCTCCACTTT

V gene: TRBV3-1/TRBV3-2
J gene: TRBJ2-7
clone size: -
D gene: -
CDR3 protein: CASSQTAREQYF
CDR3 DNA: TGTGCCAGCAGCCAGACTGCCCGCGAGCAGTACTTC

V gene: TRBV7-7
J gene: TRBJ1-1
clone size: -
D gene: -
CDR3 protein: CASRYKQRGNTEAFF
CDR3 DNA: TGTGCCAGCAGGTATAAACAAAGGGGAAACACTGAAGCTTTCTTT

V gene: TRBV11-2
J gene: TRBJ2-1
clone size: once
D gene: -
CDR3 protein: CASSLSGGANYNEQFF
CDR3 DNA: TGTGCCAGCAGCTTGTCTGGGGGGGCGAACTACAATGAGCAGTTCTTC

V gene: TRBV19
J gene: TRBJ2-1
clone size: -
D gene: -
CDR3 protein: CASSIGEGYNEQFF
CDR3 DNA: TGTGCCAGTAGTATCGGTGAGGGATACAATGAGCAGTTCTTC